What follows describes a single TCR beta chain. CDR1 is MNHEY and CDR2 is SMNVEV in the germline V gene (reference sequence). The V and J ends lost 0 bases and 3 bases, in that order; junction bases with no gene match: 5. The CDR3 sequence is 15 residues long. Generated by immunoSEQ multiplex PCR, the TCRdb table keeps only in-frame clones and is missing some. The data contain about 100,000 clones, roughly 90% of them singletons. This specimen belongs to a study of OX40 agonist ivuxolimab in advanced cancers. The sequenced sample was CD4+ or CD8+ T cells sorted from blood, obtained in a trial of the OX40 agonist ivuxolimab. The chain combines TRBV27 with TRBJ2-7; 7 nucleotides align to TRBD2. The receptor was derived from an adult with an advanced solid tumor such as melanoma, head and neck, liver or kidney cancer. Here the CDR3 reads CASSLSGTTNYEQYF. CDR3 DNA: TGTGCCAGCAGTTTATCGGGGACTACAAACTACGAGCAGTACTTC.